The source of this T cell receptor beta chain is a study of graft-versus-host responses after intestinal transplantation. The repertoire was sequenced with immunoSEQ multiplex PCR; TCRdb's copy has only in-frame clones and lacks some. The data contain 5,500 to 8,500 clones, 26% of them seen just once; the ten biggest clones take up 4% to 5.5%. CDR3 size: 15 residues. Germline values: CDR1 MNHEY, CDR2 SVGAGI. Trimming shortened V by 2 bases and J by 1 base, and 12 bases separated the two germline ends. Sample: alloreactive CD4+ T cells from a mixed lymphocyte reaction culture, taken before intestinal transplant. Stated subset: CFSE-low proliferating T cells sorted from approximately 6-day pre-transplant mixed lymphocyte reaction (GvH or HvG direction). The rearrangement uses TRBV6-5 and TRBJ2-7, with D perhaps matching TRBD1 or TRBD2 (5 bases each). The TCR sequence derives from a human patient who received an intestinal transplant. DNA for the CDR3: TGTGCCAGCAGTTACGGGGCCCCGGGGTCCTACGAGCAGTACTTC. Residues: CASSYGAPGSYEQYF.